The text below deals with one T cell receptor beta chain. CDR3 size: 14 residues. Trimming took off 2 bases at V and 4 bases at J, with 13 bases between the two ends. Looked up from germline, CDR1 is SGHKS and CDR2 is YYEKEE (reference sequence). This sample is part of a study of cytomegalovirus exposure and HLA in healthy donors. The PCR ran on 60 Vbeta and 13 Jbeta primers. Per the study methods: Around 11 million shared chains were among the about 80 million unique TCR beta chains that a later analysis counted. Profiling relied on immunoSEQ multiplex PCR, and the TCRdb table lists in-frame clones only, not all of them. That table supplies the V and J calls and clone size; D and trimming were determined from the DNA. Among 90,000 or so clones, under 80% were seen once, and the ten largest hold roughly 4.2%.

The sequenced sample was PBMCs. This TCR came from a man aged 55 to 70 in good health and CMV-seronegative. The chain has TRBV5-5 and TRBJ2-7; D perhaps matches TRBD1 (6 bases). This CDR3 is CASSLWDTGYEQYF. The CDR3 region has the DNA TGTGCCAGCAGCTTATGGGACACAGGGTACGAGCAGTACTTC.